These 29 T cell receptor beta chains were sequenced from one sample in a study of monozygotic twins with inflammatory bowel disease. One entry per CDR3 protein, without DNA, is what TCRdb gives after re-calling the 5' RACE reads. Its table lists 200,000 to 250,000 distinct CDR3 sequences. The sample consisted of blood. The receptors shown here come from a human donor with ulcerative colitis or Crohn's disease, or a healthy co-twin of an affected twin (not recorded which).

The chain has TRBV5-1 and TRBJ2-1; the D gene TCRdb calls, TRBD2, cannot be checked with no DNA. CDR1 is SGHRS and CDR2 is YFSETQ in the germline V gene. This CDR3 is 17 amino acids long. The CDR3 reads CASSLNLGGASYNEQFF.

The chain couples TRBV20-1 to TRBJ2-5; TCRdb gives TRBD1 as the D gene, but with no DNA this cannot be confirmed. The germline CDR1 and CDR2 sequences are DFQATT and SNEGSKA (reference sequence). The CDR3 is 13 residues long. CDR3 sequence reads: CSAIGTGEETQYF.

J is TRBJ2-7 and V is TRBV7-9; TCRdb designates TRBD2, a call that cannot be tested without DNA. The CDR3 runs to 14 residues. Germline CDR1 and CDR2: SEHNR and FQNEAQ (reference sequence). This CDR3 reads CASSLGAGGTEQYF.

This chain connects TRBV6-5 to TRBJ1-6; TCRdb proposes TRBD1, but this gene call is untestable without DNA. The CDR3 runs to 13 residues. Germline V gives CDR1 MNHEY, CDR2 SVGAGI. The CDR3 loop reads CASSPGPGSPLHF.

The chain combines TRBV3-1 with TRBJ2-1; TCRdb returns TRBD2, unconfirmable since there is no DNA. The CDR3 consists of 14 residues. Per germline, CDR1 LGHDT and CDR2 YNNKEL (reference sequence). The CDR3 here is CASSSSGGLNEQFF.

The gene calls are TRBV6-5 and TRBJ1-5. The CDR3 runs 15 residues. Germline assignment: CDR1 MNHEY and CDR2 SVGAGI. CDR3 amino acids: CASSYSGGGNQPQHF.

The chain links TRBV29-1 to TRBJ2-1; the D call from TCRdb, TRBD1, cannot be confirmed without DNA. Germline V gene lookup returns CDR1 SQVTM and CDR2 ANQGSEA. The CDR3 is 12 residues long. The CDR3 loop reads CSVGDPNNEQFF.

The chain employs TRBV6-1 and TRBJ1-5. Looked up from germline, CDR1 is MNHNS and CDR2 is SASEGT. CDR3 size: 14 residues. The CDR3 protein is CASSFMGYNQPQHF.

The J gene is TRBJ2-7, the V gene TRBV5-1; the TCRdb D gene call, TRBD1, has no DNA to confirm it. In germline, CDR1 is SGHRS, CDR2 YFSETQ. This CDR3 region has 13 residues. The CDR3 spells CASSFSGDYEQYF.

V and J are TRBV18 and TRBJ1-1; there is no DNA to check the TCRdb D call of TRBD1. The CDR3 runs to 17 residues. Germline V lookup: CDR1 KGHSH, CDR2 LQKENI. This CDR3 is CASSPPKLTGRDTEAFF.

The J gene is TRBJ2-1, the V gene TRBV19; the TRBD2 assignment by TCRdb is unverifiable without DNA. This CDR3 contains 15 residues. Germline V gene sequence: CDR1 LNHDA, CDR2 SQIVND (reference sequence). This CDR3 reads CASNKYLAGEGEQFF.

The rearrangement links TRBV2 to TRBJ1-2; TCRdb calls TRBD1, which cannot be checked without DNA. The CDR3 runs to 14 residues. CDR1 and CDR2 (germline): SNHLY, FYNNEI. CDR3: CASSEWAENYGYTF.

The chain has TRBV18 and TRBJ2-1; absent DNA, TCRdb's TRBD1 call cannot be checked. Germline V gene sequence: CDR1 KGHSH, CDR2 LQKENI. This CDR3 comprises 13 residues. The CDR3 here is CASSGQNYNEQFF. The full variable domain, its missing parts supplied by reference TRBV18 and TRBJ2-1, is NAGVMQNPRHLVRRRGQEARLRCSPMKGHSHVYWYRQLPEEGLKFMVYLQKENIIDESGMPKERFSAEFPKEGPSILRIQQVVRGDSAAYFCASSGQNYNEQFFGPGTRLTVL.

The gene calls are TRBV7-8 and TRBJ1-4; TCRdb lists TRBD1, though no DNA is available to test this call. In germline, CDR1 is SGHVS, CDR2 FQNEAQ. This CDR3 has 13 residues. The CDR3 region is CASSYRVQEKLFF.

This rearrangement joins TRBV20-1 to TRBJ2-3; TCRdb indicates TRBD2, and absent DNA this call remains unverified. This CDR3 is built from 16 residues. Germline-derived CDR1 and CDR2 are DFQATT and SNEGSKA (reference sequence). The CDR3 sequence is CSAREASGGVTDTQCF.

The CDR3: CASSKDGGTDTQYF. The rearrangement links TRBV11-3 to TRBJ2-3. The germline V gene has CDR1 SGHNT and CDR2 YENEEA. The length of the CDR3 is 14 residues. The entire variable domain, with the rest obtained from reference TRBV11-3 and TRBJ2-3, is as follows: EAGVVQSPRYKIIEKKQPVAFWCNPISGHNTLYWYLQNLGQGPELLIRYENEEAVDDSQLPKDRFSAERLKGVDSTLKIQPAELGDSAVYLCASSKDGGTDTQYFGPGTRLTVL.

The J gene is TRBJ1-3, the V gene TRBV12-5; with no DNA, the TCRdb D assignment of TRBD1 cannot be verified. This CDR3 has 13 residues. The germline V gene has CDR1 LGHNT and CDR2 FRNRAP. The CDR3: CASDRGSGNTIYF.

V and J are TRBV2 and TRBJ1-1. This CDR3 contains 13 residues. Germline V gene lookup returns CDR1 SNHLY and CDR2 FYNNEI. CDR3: CASSEAQAGEAFF.

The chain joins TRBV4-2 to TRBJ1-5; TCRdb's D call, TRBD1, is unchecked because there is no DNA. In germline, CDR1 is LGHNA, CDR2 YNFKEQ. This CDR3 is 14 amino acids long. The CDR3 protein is CASSQDPGDQPQHF.

The CDR3 loop reads CASSPAADNSPLHF. The chain couples TRBV5-4 to TRBJ1-6. CDR3 length: 14 amino acids. Germline assignment: CDR1 SGHNT and CDR2 YYREEE (reference sequence).

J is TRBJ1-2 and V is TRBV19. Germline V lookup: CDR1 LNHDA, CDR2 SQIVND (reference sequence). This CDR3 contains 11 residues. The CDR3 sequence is CASWKAYDYTF.

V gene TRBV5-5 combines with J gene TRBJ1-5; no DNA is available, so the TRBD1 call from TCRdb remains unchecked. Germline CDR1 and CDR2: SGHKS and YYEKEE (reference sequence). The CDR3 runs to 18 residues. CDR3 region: CASSLGGAGQGSNQPQHF.

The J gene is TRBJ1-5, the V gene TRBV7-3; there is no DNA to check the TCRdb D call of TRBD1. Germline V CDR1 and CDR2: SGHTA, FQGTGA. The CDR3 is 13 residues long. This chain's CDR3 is CASSLLGGEPQHF. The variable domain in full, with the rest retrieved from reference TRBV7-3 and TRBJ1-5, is GAGVSQTPSNKVTEKGKYVELRCDPISGHTALYWYRQSLGQGPEFLIYFQGTGAADDSGLPNDRFFAVRPEGSVSTLKIQRTERGDSAVYLCASSLLGGEPQHFGDGTRLSIL.

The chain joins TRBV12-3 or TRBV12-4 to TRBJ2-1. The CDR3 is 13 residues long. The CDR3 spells CASNQVFWDEQFF.

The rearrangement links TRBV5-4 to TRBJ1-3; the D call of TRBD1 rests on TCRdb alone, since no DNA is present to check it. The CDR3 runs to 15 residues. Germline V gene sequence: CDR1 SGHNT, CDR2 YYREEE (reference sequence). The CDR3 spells CASSFDSNSGNTIYF.

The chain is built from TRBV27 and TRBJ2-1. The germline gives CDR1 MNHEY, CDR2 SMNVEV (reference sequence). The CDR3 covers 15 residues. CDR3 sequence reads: CASSFYPEELSWQFF.

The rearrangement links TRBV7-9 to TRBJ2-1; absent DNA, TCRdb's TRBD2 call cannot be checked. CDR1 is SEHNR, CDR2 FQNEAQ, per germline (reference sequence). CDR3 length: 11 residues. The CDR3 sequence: CASSLLEAQFF.

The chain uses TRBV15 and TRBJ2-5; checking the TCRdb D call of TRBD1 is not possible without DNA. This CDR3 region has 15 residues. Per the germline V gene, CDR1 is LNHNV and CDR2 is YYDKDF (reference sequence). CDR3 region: CATSRDWGAGETQYF.

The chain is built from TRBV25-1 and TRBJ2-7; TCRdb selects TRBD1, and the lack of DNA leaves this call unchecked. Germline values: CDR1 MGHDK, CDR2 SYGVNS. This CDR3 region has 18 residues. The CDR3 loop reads CVSFPGQGPTTMLYEQYF.